The 8 T cell receptor beta chains below were found in one sample sequenced in a study of OX40 agonist ivuxolimab in advanced cancers. The table came from immunoSEQ multiplex PCR; TCRdb's copy has only in-frame clones and leaves some out. In the table there are tens of thousands of clones, less than 85% of which are singletons. This sample comprised CD4+ or CD8+ T cells sorted from blood, obtained in a trial of the OX40 agonist ivuxolimab. The source of these receptors is an adult with an advanced solid tumor such as melanoma, head and neck, liver or kidney cancer.

The genes are TRBV11-3 and TRBJ2-4, with 9 bases lining up with TRBD1. There are 13 residues in the CDR3. Germline V gene sequence: CDR1 SGHNT, CDR2 YENEEA. J lost 9 bases, V lost 5 bases, and 5 bases had no gene match. CDR3: CASSRGQGSIQYF. The CDR3 bases are TGTGCCAGCAGCCGTGGACAGGGGAGCATTCAGTACTTC.

The J gene is TRBJ1-5, the V gene TRBV6-5; unclear D gene. This CDR3 region has 14 residues. Germline values: CDR1 MNHEY, CDR2 SVGAGI. V was shortened by 5 bases and J by 6 bases, with 14 bases between the two germline ends. The DNA of the CDR3 is TGTGCCAGCAGTGCGACTGATGGCGTTCAGCCCCAGCATTTT. This translates into CASSATDGVQPQHF.

The chain recombines TRBV2 with TRBJ2-3; 7 bases are a match to TRBD1. The V gene end was trimmed by 6 bases and the J gene end by 7 bases; junction bases not matched to a gene: 7. The CDR3 is 13 residues long. Germline assignment: CDR1 SNHLY and CDR2 FYNNEI. CDR3 region: CASRDRPSHTQYF. In DNA, the CDR3 is TGTGCCAGCAGGGACAGGCCCTCCCATACGCAGTATTTT.

The chain couples TRBV7-2 to TRBJ1-5; 7 nucleotides agree with TRBD1. The J segment lost 5 bases and the V segment lost 1 base, leaving 5 bases of the junction unmatched. This CDR3 comprises 15 residues. Germline V gives CDR1 SGHTA, CDR2 FQGNSA. The CDR3 spells CASSLDHRGYQPQHF. In DNA form, the CDR3 reads TGTGCCAGCAGCTTAGACCACAGGGGTTATCAGCCCCAGCATTTT. The full variable domain, its missing parts supplied by reference TRBV7-2 and TRBJ1-5, is GAGVSQSPSNKVTEKGKDVELRCDPISGHTALYWYRQSLGQGLEFLIYFQGNSAPDKSGLPSDRFSAERTGGSVSTLTIQRTQQEDSAVYLCASSLDHRGYQPQHFGDGTRLSIL.

This chain links TRBV12-5 with TRBJ2-1; D is undetermined. Germline-derived CDR1 and CDR2 are LGHNT and FRNRAP. The V and J ends lost 2 bases and 1 base respectively, with 3 bases between them. The CDR3 consists of 13 residues. The CDR3 region has the DNA TGTGCTAGTGGTTTGATGTCCTACAATGAGCAGTTCTTC. Translated: CASGLMSYNEQFF.

This clone ranks as medium-sized. The rearrangement joins TRBV30 to TRBJ1-6, with D possibly TRBD1 on 6 matching bases. V was shortened by 5 bases and J by 4 bases, with 15 bases between the two germline ends. The germline CDR1 and CDR2 sequences are GTSNPN and SVGIG (reference sequence). The CDR3 extends over 15 amino acids. The CDR3 DNA follows: TGTGCCTGGTCACGGCAGGGGATGTATAATTCACCCCTCCACTTT. Its translation is CAWSRQGMYNSPLHF.

The chain joins TRBV6-5 to TRBJ2-1; D possibly corresponds to TRBD1 (5 bases). Per the germline V gene, CDR1 is MNHEY and CDR2 is SVGAGI. CDR3 length equals 13 residues. V was pared by 6 bases and J by 3 bases, with 9 bases between. The CDR3 sequence is CASRRTNYNEQFF. CDR3 nucleotide sequence: TGTGCCAGCAGGAGGACAAACTACAATGAGCAGTTCTTC.

The chain links TRBV1 to TRBJ2-6; no check of the table's D call, TRBD1, against the DNA was made. TRBV1 is shown as a pseudogene. The CDR3 totals 18 residues. The CDR3 sequence is CTSSQVYRDVSGANVLTF. CDR3 sequence (DNA): TGCACCAGCAGCCAAGTCTACAGGGATGTCTCTGGGGCCAACGTCCTGACTTTC.